This TCR beta chain was profiled in a study of T-cell memory formation after mild COVID-19. Overall study: Most TCR clusters belonged to a single donor. General study points: Largely, contracting CD4+ clones fell within CM and EM, and contracting CD8+ clones within EMRA. That cross-reactive memory joined was suggested by some responding clones appearing in pre-infection memory.

With constant-segment primers, 5'RACE yielded cDNA libraries of TCR alpha and TCR beta that carried sample barcodes and UMIs. TCRdb itself ran the 5' RACE reads through MiXCR, one entry per CDR3 protein. The table records 110,000 or so distinct CDR3 sequences, approximately 22% of them present only once. This clonotype was seen at least ten times. The antigen remains undetermined. The length of the CDR3 is 11 residues. V was cut by 1 base and J by 7 bases, with 4 bases left in between. Per germline, CDR1 SGHAT and CDR2 FQNNGV. This TCR was recovered from a young man who had mild COVID-19 (a few samples of this study predate the infection). Cell type and time point are not known. Specimen: PBMCs or a T cell subset sorted from them (not recorded which). The genes are TRBV11-2 and TRBJ1-2; D is uncertain. The CDR3 spells CASSLGGGYTF. Here the CDR3 DNA reads TGTGCCAGCAGCTTAGGAGGTGGCTACACCTTC.